Below, 16 T cell receptor beta chains from the same sample are listed, as sequenced in a study of cytomegalovirus exposure and HLA in healthy donors. Primers for the PCR totalled 60 Vbeta and 13 Jbeta. The table came from immunoSEQ multiplex PCR; TCRdb's copy has only in-frame clones and leaves some out. The sample records 150,000 to 200,000 clones, about 81% being singletons. The sequenced material came from PBMCs. The receptors shown here come from a woman aged 18 to 35 in good health and CMV-seronegative.

The rearrangement joins TRBV4-1 to TRBJ1-6, with D unclear. The CDR3 runs to 20 residues. Trimming cost V 3 bases and J 0 bases, with 21 bases left between them. The germline V gene has CDR1 MGHRA and CDR2 YSYEKL. Here the CDR3 DNA reads TGCGCCAGCAGCCAGTGGGCCTCCGAGTCGAAGTCCTCCTATAATTCACCCCTCCACTTT. Translated: CASSQWASESKSSYNSPLHF.

The rearrangement links TRBV9 to TRBJ1-2, with D unclear. The CDR3 spans 12 residues. Germline V gene lookup returns CDR1 SGDLS and CDR2 YYNGEE. V was trimmed by 5 bases and J by 3 bases, leaving 8 bases between them. CDR3 sequence reads: CASSRGDYGYTF. Here the CDR3 DNA reads TGTGCCAGCAGTCGTGGAGACTATGGCTACACCTTC.

The chain carries TRBV14 and TRBJ1-4; 8 bases are a match to TRBD1. CDR3 length: 15 residues. V trimming: 0 bases; J trimming: 8 bases; junction bases outside the gene matches: 5. Per germline, CDR1 SGHDN and CDR2 FVKESK. The CDR3 DNA reads as TGTGCCAGCAGCCAAGATCACAGGGGGAAGGAAAAACTGTTTTTT. Residues: CASSQDHRGKEKLFF.

The rearrangement uses TRBV6-5 and TRBJ1-2; weak D call: TRBD1 (5 bases). Trimming removed 6 bases from V and 4 bases from J, with 12 bases in between. Germline lookup yields CDR1 MNHEY and CDR2 SVGAGI. This CDR3 has 13 residues. The CDR3 DNA sequence: TGTGCCAGCAGCCCGGACATGCTCTATGGCTACACCTTC. Amino acids: CASSPDMLYGYTF.

As concerns this clone: This likely comes from a read error, as the CDR3 has no conserved phenylalanine or tryptophan at its end. This CDR3 reads CASSLPRDSRGTGELFS. CDR3 coding DNA: TGTGCCAGCAGCTTACCACGGGACTCTCGGGGCACCGGGGAGCTGTTTTCT. The rearrangement links TRBV7-8 to TRBJ2-2, with D maybe TRBD2 (6 bases). This CDR3 is 17 amino acids long. CDR1 is SGHVS, CDR2 FQNEAQ, per germline. Trimming removed 2 bases at V and 4 bases at J, with 17 bases between.

The chain joins TRBV9 to TRBJ2-1, with D unclear. In germline, CDR1 is SGDLS, CDR2 YYNGEE. The V gene lost 3 bases and the J gene lost 9 bases, with 10 bases spanning the gap. The CDR3 runs 12 residues. As DNA, the CDR3 is TGTGCCAGCAGCGGTGTCACGGTTGAGCAGTTCTTC. Protein: CASSGVTVEQFF.

The chain joins TRBV7-8 to TRBJ2-7; 7 nucleotides agree with TRBD2. J lost 0 bases, V lost 4 bases, and 6 bases had no gene match. The CDR3 totals 15 residues. Germline assignment: CDR1 SGHVS and CDR2 FQNEAQ. The CDR3 nucleotides read TGTGCCAGCAGCTCTAGCGGCGGGAGCTCCTACGAGCAGTACTTC. Protein sequence: CASSSSGGSSYEQYF.

Remarks on this clone: Relative to the germline gene, one junction end is altered; a read error may explain this. J is TRBJ1-2 and V is TRBV6-5; 9 bases fit TRBD1. The CDR3 is 15 residues long. Germline CDR1 reads MNHEY; CDR2 reads SVGAGI. The DNA for the CDR3 is TGTGCTGTTAGGACAGGGGCAAACTATAACCATGGCTACACCTTC. The encoded protein is CAVRTGANYNHGYTF.

V and J are TRBV6-6 and TRBJ1-2; 8 bases are a match to TRBD1. The CDR3 contains 15 residues. Looked up from germline, CDR1 is MNHNY and CDR2 is SVGAGI (reference sequence). V dropped 6 bases and J dropped 0; count of bases not matched to a gene: 6. CDR3 loop: CASSRDRFANYGYTF. Here the CDR3 DNA reads TGTGCCAGCAGCCGGGACAGGTTTGCTAACTATGGCTACACCTTC.

This rearrangement joins TRBV29-1 to TRBJ2-5; no reliable D call. The J call may not be correct, given that the DNA end is closer to TRBJ2-7. The CDR3 sequence is 13 residues long. From germline, CDR1 is SQVTM and CDR2 ANQGSEA. The chain's CDR3 is CSVEDPGTYEQYF. For the CDR3, the DNA is TGCAGCGTTGAAGACCCAGGAACCTACGAGCAGTACTTC.

The chain couples TRBV6-5 to TRBJ1-6; D gene ambiguous. Per germline, CDR1 MNHEY and CDR2 SVGAGI. This CDR3 is built from 16 residues. The germline V and J ends were trimmed by 2 bases and 9 bases, with 17 bases remaining between them. CDR3 protein: CASSYADGDEGSPLHF. In nucleotides, the CDR3 is TGTGCCAGCAGTTACGCGGACGGAGACGAGGGTTCACCCCTCCACTTT.

The rearrangement joins TRBV27 to TRBJ1-2; TRBD1 might be the D (5 bases). Germline V gives CDR1 MNHEY, CDR2 SMNVEV (reference sequence). Trimming shortened V by 8 bases and J by 4 bases, and 20 bases separated the two germline ends. The CDR3 has 15 residues. The CDR3 nucleotides are TGTGCCAGCGCCCTGAGCGTGTTGGGGGGCTATGGCTACACCTTC. Amino acids: CASALSVLGGYGYTF.

V usage is TRBV7-3 and J usage is TRBJ1-1; 9 nucleotides agree with TRBD1. The CDR3 contains 15 residues. The junction had 7 bases not matched to a gene; V was cut back by 5 bases and J by 3 bases. Per germline, CDR1 SGHTA and CDR2 FQGTGA. The CDR3 loop reads CASSSPGQGHTEAFF. CDR3 in DNA: TGTGCCAGCAGCAGTCCGGGACAGGGCCACACTGAAGCTTTCTTT.

The CDR3 region has the DNA TGTGCCAGCAGCTTGGGAGCGGGGTCCTACGAGCAGTACTTC. Its protein is CASSLGAGSYEQYF. V usage is TRBV5-4 and J usage is TRBJ2-7, with TRBD2 matching 7 bases. Unmatched junction bases numbered 1, after V lost 0 bases and J lost 1 base. The CDR3 runs to 14 residues. From germline, CDR1 is SGHNT and CDR2 YYREEE (reference sequence).

The J gene is TRBJ2-2, the V gene TRBV6-4; 7 positions match TRBD2. Trimming cost V 0 bases and J 3 bases; bases outside gene matches: 7. The CDR3 totals 17 residues. Looked up from germline, CDR1 is MRHNA and CDR2 is SNTAGT. For the CDR3, the DNA is TGTGCCAGCAGTGACTCCAGTTTGGGAGGGGACACCGGGGAGCTGTTTTTT. This codes for CASSDSSLGGDTGELFF.

The gene calls are TRBV6-1 and TRBJ1-2; TRBD1 matches 7 bases. Losses at the gene ends were 10 bases for V and 4 bases for J; bases not matched to a gene: 6. Germline CDR1 MNHNS, CDR2 SASEGT. The CDR3 has 12 amino acids. The CDR3 loop is CATWTGGYGYTF. The CDR3 coding sequence is TGTGCCACTTGGACAGGAGGCTATGGCTACACCTTC.